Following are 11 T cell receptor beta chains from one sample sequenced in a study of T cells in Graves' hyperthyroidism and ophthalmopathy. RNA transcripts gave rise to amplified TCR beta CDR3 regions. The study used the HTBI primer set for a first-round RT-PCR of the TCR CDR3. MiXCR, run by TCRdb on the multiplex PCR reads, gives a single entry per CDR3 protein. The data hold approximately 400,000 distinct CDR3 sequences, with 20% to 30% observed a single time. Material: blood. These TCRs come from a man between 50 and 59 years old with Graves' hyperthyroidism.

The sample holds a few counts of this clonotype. This CDR3 reads CASGLGGMGNQPQHF. The DNA for the CDR3 is TGTGCTAGTGGTTTAGGAGGGATGGGCAATCAGCCCCAGCATTTT. The chain uses TRBV12-5 and TRBJ1-5; D remains ambiguous. Between the trimmed V and J ends, which lost 3 bases and 2 bases, there was a span of 11 bases. Germline assignment: CDR1 LGHNT and CDR2 FRNRAP. CDR3 length equals 15 residues. The full variable domain, with the rest looked up from reference TRBV12-5 and TRBJ1-5, is DARVTQTPRHKVTEMGQEVTMRCQPILGHNTVFWYRQTMMQGLELLAYFRNRAPLDDSGMPKDRFSAEMPDATLATLKIQPSEPRDSAVYFCASGLGGMGNQPQHFGDGTRLSIL.

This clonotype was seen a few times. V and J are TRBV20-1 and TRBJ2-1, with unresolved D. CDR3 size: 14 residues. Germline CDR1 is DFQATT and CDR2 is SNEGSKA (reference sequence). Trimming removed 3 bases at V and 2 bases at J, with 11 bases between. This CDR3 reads CSASSLITYNEQFF. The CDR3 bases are TGCAGTGCTAGTAGTTTGATCACCTACAATGAGCAGTTCTTC.

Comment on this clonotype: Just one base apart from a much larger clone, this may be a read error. CDR3 residues: CASSQDLPTSGSYEQFF. Written as DNA, the CDR3 is TGTGCCAGCAGCCAAGATCTTCCGACTAGCGGGAGCTACGAGCAGTTCTTC. J is TRBJ2-7 and V is TRBV3-1; 12 bases match TRBD2. The end of the DNA fits TRBJ2-1 better, so the J call may be wrong. Germline-derived CDR1 and CDR2 are LGHDT and YNNKEL (reference sequence). This CDR3 region has 17 residues.

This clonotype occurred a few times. The CDR3 spells CASSLSTGTSGRDTQYF. Here the CDR3 DNA reads TGTGCCAGCAGCCTTAGTACCGGGACTAGCGGAAGAGATACGCAGTATTTT. This rearrangement joins TRBV11-3 to TRBJ2-3; 11 bases are shared with TRBD2. V shed 5 bases, J shed 5 bases, and the junction held 12 bases outside the gene matches. This CDR3 contains 17 residues. The germline gives CDR1 SGHNT, CDR2 YENEEA.

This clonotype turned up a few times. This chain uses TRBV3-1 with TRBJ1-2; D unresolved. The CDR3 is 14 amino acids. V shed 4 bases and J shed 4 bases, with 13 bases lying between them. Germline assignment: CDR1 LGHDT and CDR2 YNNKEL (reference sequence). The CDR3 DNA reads TGTGCCAGCAGCCCCACGGGCGGGTCCTATGGCTACACCTTC. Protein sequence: CASSPTGGSYGYTF. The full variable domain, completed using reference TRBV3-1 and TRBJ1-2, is DTAVSQTPKYLVTQMGNDKSIKCEQNLGHDTMYWYKQDSKKFLKIMFSYNNKELIINETVPNRFSPKSPDKAHLNLHINSLELGDSAVYFCASSPTGGSYGYTFGSGTRLTVV.

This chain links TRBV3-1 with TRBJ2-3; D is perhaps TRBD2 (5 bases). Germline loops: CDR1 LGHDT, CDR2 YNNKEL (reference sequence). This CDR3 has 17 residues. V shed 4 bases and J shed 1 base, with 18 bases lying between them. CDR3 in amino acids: CASSRGSAYEGTDTQYF. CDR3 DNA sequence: TGTGCCAGCAGCCGGGGTAGCGCCTACGAGGGCACAGATACGCAGTATTTT.

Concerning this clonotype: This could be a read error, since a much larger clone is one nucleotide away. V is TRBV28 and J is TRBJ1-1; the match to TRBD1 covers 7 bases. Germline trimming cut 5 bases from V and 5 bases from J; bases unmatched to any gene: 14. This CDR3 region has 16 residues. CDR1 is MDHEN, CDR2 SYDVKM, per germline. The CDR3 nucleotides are TGTGCCAGCAGTATGGGGGTGGACAGGCTGAGTACTGAAGCTTTCTTT. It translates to CASSMGVDRLSTEAFF. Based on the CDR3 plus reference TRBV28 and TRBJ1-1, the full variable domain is DVKVTQSSRYLVKRTGEKVFLECVQDMDHENMFWYRQDPGLGLRLIYFSYDVKMKEKGDIPEGYSVSREKKERFSLILESASTNQTSMYLCASSMGVDRLSTEAFFGQGTRLTVV.

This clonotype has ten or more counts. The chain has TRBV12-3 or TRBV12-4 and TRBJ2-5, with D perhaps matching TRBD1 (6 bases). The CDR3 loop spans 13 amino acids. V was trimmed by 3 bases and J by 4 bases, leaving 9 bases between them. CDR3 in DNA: TGTGCCAGCAGTTTTGGCAGGGGAGAGACCCAGTACTTC. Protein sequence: CASSFGRGETQYF.

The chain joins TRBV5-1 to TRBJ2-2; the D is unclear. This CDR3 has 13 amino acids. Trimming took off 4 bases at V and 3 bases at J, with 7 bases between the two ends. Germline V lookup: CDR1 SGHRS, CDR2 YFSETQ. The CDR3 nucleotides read TGCGCCAGCAGCGTCCTCTACACCGGGGAGCTGTTTTTT. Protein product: CASSVLYTGELFF.

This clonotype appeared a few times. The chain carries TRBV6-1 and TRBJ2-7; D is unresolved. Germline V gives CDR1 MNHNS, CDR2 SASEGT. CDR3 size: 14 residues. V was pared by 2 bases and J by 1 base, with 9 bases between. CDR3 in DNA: TGTGCCAGCAGTGAAATCAGTCAGTCCTACGAGCAGTACTTC. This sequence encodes CASSEISQSYEQYF.

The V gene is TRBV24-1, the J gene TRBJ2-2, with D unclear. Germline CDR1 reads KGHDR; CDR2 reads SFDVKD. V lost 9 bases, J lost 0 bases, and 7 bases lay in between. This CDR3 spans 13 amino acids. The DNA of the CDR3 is TGTGCCACCTGGGTGGCGAACACCGGGGAGCTGTTTTTT. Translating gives CATWVANTGELFF.